This note documents a single T cell receptor beta chain sequence. This record belongs to a study of shared clonotypes between healthy human individuals. Trimming cost V 4 bases and J 1 base, with 10 bases left between them. CDR3 length equals 14 residues. Germline CDR1 SGHKS, CDR2 YYEKEE (reference sequence). TCRdb's table, derived via immunoSEQ multiplex PCR, lists solely in-frame clones and lacks some. Here the sample spans 550,000 to 800,000 clones, around 90% being singletons. The sequencing input was memory CD8+ T cells from PBMCs. Sample subset: CD45RO+ cells pooled with CCR7-negative TemRA cells. This clonotype was obtained from a young man in good health. Some clones in this sample may be carry-over from other donors' samples. This chain links TRBV5-5 with TRBJ2-3; D gene ambiguous. CDR3 in amino acids: CASSPIWGTDTQYF. DNA of the CDR3: TGTGCCAGCAGCCCGATTTGGGGCACAGATACGCAGTATTTT.